These T cell receptor beta chains were read from a single sample in a study of T cell responses to AZD1222 COVID-19 vaccine. TCRdb's table, derived via immunoSEQ multiplex PCR, lists solely in-frame clones and lacks some. In the table there are about 140,000 clones, 85% to 95% of which are singletons. The material was peripheral blood, obtained on day 0 of AZD1222 vaccination. These receptors were taken from an adult in good health. Each CDR3 is given with its conserved first and last residue. D genes are given only for firm matches. A clone size is listed for some rows: how often the clone was seen (once, few, many), or a class if it is expanded.

J gene: TRBJ1-1
V gene: TRBV19
D gene: NA
clone size: once
CDR3 DNA: TGTGCCAGTAGTCTCTCTCGGGGACCTTACTCCTTTAACACTGAAGCTTTCTTT
CDR3 protein: CASSLSRGPYSFNTEAFF

J gene: TRBJ2-3
V gene: TRBV9
D gene: TRBD2
clone size: NA
CDR3 DNA: TGTGCCAGCAGCGCCATTAGCGGGGGCTTCACAGATACGCAGTATTTT
CDR3 protein: CASSAISGGFTDTQYF

J gene: TRBJ1-5
V gene: TRBV5-5
D gene: TRBD1
clone size: few
CDR3 DNA: TGTGCCAGCAGCAGAAAGACAGGGGGCAATCAGCCCCAGCATTTT
CDR3 protein: CASSRKTGGNQPQHF

J gene: TRBJ1-1
V gene: TRBV2
D gene: TRBD1
clone size: NA
CDR3 DNA: TGTGCCAGCAGTGGGTTTAGACAGGGGACTGAAGCTTTCTTT
CDR3 protein: CASSGFRQGTEAFF

J gene: TRBJ2-2
V gene: TRBV24-1
D gene: TRBD2
clone size: NA
CDR3 DNA: TGTGCCACCAGTCCGGCTAGCGGGACCGTGGCGACCGGGGAGCTGTTTTTT
CDR3 protein: CATSPASGTVATGELFF

J gene: TRBJ1-5
V gene: TRBV6-2/TRBV6-3
D gene: NA
clone size: NA
CDR3 DNA: TGTGCCAGCAGTTACTCTGGGGGGAATCAGCCCCAGCATTTT
CDR3 protein: CASSYSGGNQPQHF

J gene: TRBJ2-7
V gene: TRBV3-1/TRBV3-2
D gene: NA
clone size: NA
CDR3 DNA: TGTGCCAGCAGCCAAATGACGACAGGAGGCGAGCAGTACTTC
CDR3 protein: CASSQMTTGGEQYF

J gene: TRBJ1-1
V gene: TRBV24-1
D gene: NA
clone size: NA
CDR3 DNA: TGTGCCACCAGTGATGGGTCCCTTGGAGCTTTCTTT
CDR3 protein: CATSDGSLGAFF

J gene: TRBJ2-7
V gene: TRBV30
D gene: NA
clone size: NA
CDR3 DNA: TGTGCCTGGAGTCTTCGTAAGTCCTACGAGCAGTACTTC
CDR3 protein: CAWSLRKSYEQYF

J gene: TRBJ2-7
V gene: TRBV10-3
D gene: NA
clone size: NA
CDR3 DNA: TGTGCCATCAAGGCGGGTAGCTCCTACGAGCAGTACTTC
CDR3 protein: CAIKAGSSYEQYF

J gene: TRBJ2-3
V gene: TRBV30
D gene: NA
clone size: few
CDR3 DNA: TGTGCCTGGAGTGTACGGGAGATGTGGGGTACGCAGTATTTT
CDR3 protein: CAWSVREMWGTQYF

J gene: TRBJ2-1
V gene: TRBV11-3
D gene: NA
clone size: NA
CDR3 DNA: TGTGCCAGCAGCTTAGAAGGGGGACCTAAGTTCTTC
CDR3 protein: CASSLEGGPKFF

J gene: TRBJ2-1
V gene: TRBV2
D gene: NA
clone size: NA
CDR3 DNA: TGTGCCAGCAGTGAAAGTCTAGCCCTATACAATGAGCAGTTCTTC
CDR3 protein: CASSESLALYNEQFF

J gene: TRBJ2-7
V gene: TRBV11-2
D gene: TRBD2
clone size: NA
CDR3 DNA: TGTGCCAGCAGCTTACAGGCGGGAGGAGTCTACGAGCAGTACTTC
CDR3 protein: CASSLQAGGVYEQYF

J gene: TRBJ1-3
V gene: TRBV6-1
D gene: NA
clone size: NA
CDR3 DNA: TGTGCCAGCAGTGAATTACTGGGGTTGAATGGAAACACCATATATTTT
CDR3 protein: CASSELLGLNGNTIYF

J gene: TRBJ2-5
V gene: TRBV4-1
D gene: NA
clone size: NA
CDR3 DNA: TGCGCCAGCATATCCGAGCTCGGTGGGGAGACCCAGTACTTC
CDR3 protein: CASISELGGETQYF

J gene: TRBJ1-1
V gene: TRBV6-1
D gene: NA
clone size: NA
CDR3 DNA: TGTGCCAGCAGTGAATCGGCAGGAACGAACACTGAAGCTTTCTTT
CDR3 protein: CASSESAGTNTEAFF

J gene: TRBJ2-1
V gene: TRBV27
D gene: TRBD2
clone size: NA
CDR3 DNA: TGTGCCAGCAGTCCATCGTCTGAGCGGGGGGCGAGGGATGAGCAGTTCTTC
CDR3 protein: CASSPSSERGARDEQFF

J gene: TRBJ1-2
V gene: TRBV20-1
D gene: NA
clone size: NA
CDR3 DNA: TGCAGTGCTAGAGCTCATCAGGGATCTTTC
CDR3 protein: CSARAHQGSF

J gene: TRBJ1-6
V gene: TRBV28
D gene: TRBD1
clone size: once
CDR3 DNA: TGTGCCAGCAGTTTTAAGGGACAGTTAGGTTTACCCCTCCACTTT
CDR3 protein: CASSFKGQLGLPLHF

J gene: TRBJ2-1
V gene: TRBV6-1
D gene: NA
clone size: many
CDR3 DNA: TGTGCCAGCAGTGAGGTTATTGCGGGGAATTACAATGAGCAGTTCTTC
CDR3 protein: CASSEVIAGNYNEQFF

J gene: TRBJ2-7
V gene: TRBV27
D gene: NA
clone size: NA
CDR3 DNA: TGTGCCAGCGGGGGACTGTCTGTCTACGAGCAGTACTTC
CDR3 protein: CASGGLSVYEQYF

J gene: TRBJ2-6
V gene: TRBV28
D gene: TRBD1
clone size: NA
CDR3 DNA: TGTGCCAGCAGTCTCACAGGGGGCTCTGGGGCCAACGTCCTGACTTTC
CDR3 protein: CASSLTGGSGANVLTF

J gene: TRBJ1-6
V gene: TRBV27
D gene: NA
clone size: NA
CDR3 DNA: TGTGCCAGCAGTTTATGGGGGACCGGGACAACGCCAGGCACCCTCCACTTT
CDR3 protein: CASSLWGTGTTPGTLHF

J gene: TRBJ2-5
V gene: TRBV7-8
D gene: NA
clone size: NA
CDR3 DNA: TGTGCCAGCAGCTTAGAGTCGGGCAGGACAGAGACCCAGTACTTC
CDR3 protein: CASSLESGRTETQYF

J gene: TRBJ1-2
V gene: TRBV6-5
D gene: NA
clone size: NA
CDR3 DNA: TGTGCCAGCAGACCCTTTGACGTGCGGGGCTACACCTTC
CDR3 protein: CASRPFDVRGYTF

J gene: TRBJ1-5
V gene: TRBV28
D gene: NA
clone size: few
CDR3 DNA: TGTGCCAGCAGCCTAGCCAGGATCAATCAGCCCCAGCATTTT
CDR3 protein: CASSLARINQPQHF

J gene: TRBJ1-2
V gene: TRBV28
D gene: NA
clone size: NA
CDR3 DNA: TGTGCCAGCAGTTTTCCTCGAGACAGGAGCTCTAACTATGGCTACACCTTC
CDR3 protein: CASSFPRDRSSNYGYTF

J gene: TRBJ2-7
V gene: TRBV18
D gene: TRBD1
clone size: NA
CDR3 DNA: TGTGCCAGCTCACCGTCTGCAGGGGGTTCCTACGAGCAGTACTTC
CDR3 protein: CASSPSAGGSYEQYF

J gene: TRBJ1-3
V gene: TRBV6-5
D gene: TRBD1
clone size: few
CDR3 DNA: TGTGCCAGCAGTCTGGGACAGGTCCATGGAAACACCATATATTTT
CDR3 protein: CASSLGQVHGNTIYF

J gene: TRBJ2-1
V gene: TRBV5-1
D gene: TRBD1
clone size: NA
CDR3 DNA: TGCGCCAGCAGATTCGCAGGGGGCTCCTACAATGAGCAGTTCTTC
CDR3 protein: CASRFAGGSYNEQFF

J gene: TRBJ2-1
V gene: TRBV6-5
D gene: TRBD2
clone size: NA
CDR3 DNA: TGTGCCAGCAGCCCGGGACTAGCGGTCAATGAGCAGTTCTTC
CDR3 protein: CASSPGLAVNEQFF

J gene: TRBJ2-7
V gene: TRBV14
D gene: NA
clone size: NA
CDR3 DNA: TGTGCCAGCAGCCAGCGGACAGTGTGGGGGGAGCAGTACTTC
CDR3 protein: CASSQRTVWGEQYF

J gene: TRBJ2-7
V gene: TRBV28
D gene: NA
clone size: NA
CDR3 DNA: TGTGCCAGCAGATGGGGCCGGTCGGGGGCCCACGAGCAGTACTTC
CDR3 protein: CASRWGRSGAHEQYF

J gene: TRBJ1-1
V gene: TRBV19
D gene: NA
clone size: NA
CDR3 DNA: TGTGCCAGTAGTATGCGGACAGCGACCATGAACACTGAAGCTTTCTTT
CDR3 protein: CASSMRTATMNTEAFF

J gene: TRBJ1-5
V gene: TRBV6-5
D gene: NA
clone size: NA
CDR3 DNA: TGTGCCAGCAGTTACTCGATCGGCAATCAGCCCCAGCATTTT
CDR3 protein: CASSYSIGNQPQHF

J gene: TRBJ1-6
V gene: TRBV10-3
D gene: NA
clone size: NA
CDR3 DNA: TGTGCCACCAAGGTGAGAGAGGATGGTAATTCACCCCTCCACTTT
CDR3 protein: CATKVREDGNSPLHF

J gene: TRBJ1-2
V gene: TRBV28
D gene: NA
clone size: NA
CDR3 DNA: TGTGCCAGCAGTCCCTGGGACAAATACTATGGCTACACCTTC
CDR3 protein: CASSPWDKYYGYTF

J gene: TRBJ2-1
V gene: TRBV7-2
D gene: TRBD2
clone size: NA
CDR3 DNA: TGTGCCAGCAGCTTAGGCGGGGGGGCCGGGAATGAGCAGTTCTTC
CDR3 protein: CASSLGGGAGNEQFF

J gene: TRBJ1-1
V gene: TRBV6-2/TRBV6-3
D gene: NA
clone size: once
CDR3 DNA: TGTGCCAGCAGTGACCCGAGCGCAAGGATGGGCACTGAAGCTTTCTTT
CDR3 protein: CASSDPSARMGTEAFF

J gene: TRBJ2-5
V gene: TRBV28
D gene: NA
clone size: NA
CDR3 DNA: TGTGCCAGCAGTTCCAGCCAAGAGACCCAGTACTTC
CDR3 protein: CASSSSQETQYF

J gene: TRBJ2-1
V gene: TRBV11-2
D gene: NA
clone size: NA
CDR3 DNA: TGTGCCAGCAGGGGGGTGGCGGACAATGAGCAGTTCTTC
CDR3 protein: CASRGVADNEQFF

J gene: TRBJ2-2
V gene: TRBV4-1
D gene: TRBD1
clone size: few
CDR3 DNA: TGCGCCAGCAGCCCGGGACAGGGTGGGTCCGGGGAGCTGTTTTTT
CDR3 protein: CASSPGQGGSGELFF

J gene: TRBJ2-3
V gene: TRBV5-5
D gene: TRBD2
clone size: NA
CDR3 DNA: TGTGCCAGCAGCTTGATAGCGGGAGGGCCAGATACGCAGTATTTT
CDR3 protein: CASSLIAGGPDTQYF

J gene: TRBJ1-5
V gene: TRBV10-3
D gene: NA
clone size: NA
CDR3 DNA: TGTGCCATCAGTTTAGGGGCCGGACAGCCCCAGCATTTT
CDR3 protein: CAISLGAGQPQHF

J gene: TRBJ1-6
V gene: TRBV7-5
D gene: NA
clone size: NA
CDR3 DNA: TGTGCCAGAAGCTTCCGGACAGGGAGGTATTCACCCCTCCACTTT
CDR3 protein: CARSFRTGRYSPLHF

J gene: TRBJ2-2
V gene: TRBV7-2
D gene: NA
clone size: NA
CDR3 DNA: TGTGCCAGCAGCTTAGTGGGAGGGGGAAGCACCGGGGAGCTGTTTTTT
CDR3 protein: CASSLVGGGSTGELFF

J gene: TRBJ1-1
V gene: TRBV29-1
D gene: NA
clone size: once
CDR3 DNA: TGCAGCGTTCAAATGCGGCTGGGTAGAGCAACTGAAGCTTTCTTT
CDR3 protein: CSVQMRLGRATEAFF

J gene: TRBJ2-2
V gene: TRBV3-1/TRBV3-2
D gene: TRBD1
clone size: NA
CDR3 DNA: TGTGCCAGCAGCCAAGTATTGGGTCGGACAGGGTCGGACACCGGGGAGCTGTTTTTT
CDR3 protein: CASSQVLGRTGSDTGELFF

J gene: TRBJ1-5
V gene: TRBV15
D gene: NA
clone size: NA
CDR3 DNA: TGTGCCACCAGCAGAGTCGGGGGAGCTCAGCCCCAGCATTTT
CDR3 protein: CATSRVGGAQPQHF

J gene: TRBJ2-1
V gene: TRBV18
D gene: NA
clone size: NA
CDR3 DNA: TGTGCCAGCTCACCTAGCGGCAATGAGCAGTTCTTC
CDR3 protein: CASSPSGNEQFF

J gene: TRBJ1-5
V gene: TRBV11-2
D gene: TRBD1
clone size: NA
CDR3 DNA: TGTGCCAGCAGCTTAAGAGCCGGGACAGGGGGCAATCAGCCCCAGCATTTT
CDR3 protein: CASSLRAGTGGNQPQHF

J gene: TRBJ1-5
V gene: TRBV20-1
D gene: NA
clone size: NA
CDR3 DNA: TGCGCCGGAGATCAAAATCAGCCCCAGCATTTT
CDR3 protein: CAGDQNQPQHF

J gene: TRBJ2-5
V gene: TRBV28
D gene: NA
clone size: NA
CDR3 DNA: TGTGCCAGCAGTCCACGGGGTAGCGGCCACCAAGAGACCCAGTACTTC
CDR3 protein: CASSPRGSGHQETQYF

J gene: TRBJ1-6
V gene: TRBV6-5
D gene: NA
clone size: NA
CDR3 DNA: TGTGCCAGCAGTTCAGGAGGTGTCGGAAATTCACCCCTCCACTTT
CDR3 protein: CASSSGGVGNSPLHF

J gene: TRBJ1-2
V gene: TRBV2
D gene: NA
clone size: NA
CDR3 DNA: TGTGCCAGCATCACACTAGAAGGAGGCGGCTACACCTTC
CDR3 protein: CASITLEGGGYTF

J gene: TRBJ2-7
V gene: TRBV10-3
D gene: NA
clone size: NA
CDR3 DNA: TGTGCCATCAGTGACTGGTACGAGCAGTACTTC
CDR3 protein: CAISDWYEQYF

J gene: TRBJ1-5
V gene: TRBV15
D gene: NA
clone size: NA
CDR3 DNA: TGTGCCACCAGCAGAGCCCAGGGTCAGCCCCAGCATTTT
CDR3 protein: CATSRAQGQPQHF

J gene: TRBJ1-2
V gene: TRBV5-4
D gene: NA
clone size: NA
CDR3 DNA: TGTGCCAGCAGCCTTGGCGGGGGGCCTGAGAACTATGGCTACACCTTC
CDR3 protein: CASSLGGGPENYGYTF